These 27 T cell receptor beta chains share one sample of origin, sequenced in a study of vaccination and CD4 T cells after COVID-19. The treatment: approximately 10-day PBMC culture with coronavirus spike peptide pools or control peptides (ViraFEST assay). The Oncomine TCR Beta short-read assay generated sequence data from the DNA of cultured CD4+ T cells. TCRdb reanalysed the PCR reads using MiXCR and keeps one entry per CDR3 protein. The sample holds roughly 18,000 distinct CDR3 sequences; around 70% are singletons and the top ten take approximately 6%. These receptors' antigens are unknown. Sequenced input: CD4+ T cells from blood, cultured in vitro. These receptors came from a human donor who had recovered from COVID-19.

CDR3 residues: CASSHVLEKLFF. The CDR3 DNA is TGCGCCAGCAGCCACGTATTAGAAAAACTGTTTTTT. The V gene is TRBV4-1, the J gene TRBJ1-4; D uncertain. V lost 3 bases and J lost 8, with 7 bases in between. CDR1 is MGHRA, CDR2 YSYEKL, per germline. The CDR3 runs to 12 residues.

V gene TRBV4-3 combines with J gene TRBJ2-4, with 7 bases fitting TRBD2. CDR3 length: 16 residues. Germline CDR1 LGHNA, CDR2 YSLEER. Trimming took 3 bases from V and 1 from J; bases not matched to a gene: 6. CDR3 residues: CASSHKAGVAKNIQYF. CDR3 bases: TGCGCCAGCAGCCATAAGGCGGGAGTGGCCAAAAACATTCAGTACTTC.

This sequence joins TRBV18 and TRBJ1-2; 8 nucleotides agree with TRBD1. The trim removed 3 bases at V and 5 bases at J, leaving 11 bases unmatched. Germline V lookup: CDR1 KGHSH, CDR2 LQKENI. The CDR3 extends over 16 amino acids. The CDR3 DNA follows: TGTGCCAGCTCACCGGAGCGGGGCAGGGGGCAGTATGGCTACACCTTC. This translates into CASSPERGRGQYGYTF.

This clonotype was detected only once. The CDR3: CASSSPGTAQETQYF. Written as DNA, the CDR3 is TGTGCCAGCAGTTCCCCAGGGACAGCGCAAGAGACCCAGTACTTC. V gene TRBV28 combines with J gene TRBJ2-5; 7 nucleotides match TRBD1. CDR1 is MDHEN and CDR2 is SYDVKM in the germline V gene. This CDR3 comprises 15 residues. The junction had 7 bases not matched to a gene; V was cut back by 4 bases and J by 2 bases.

V and J are TRBV19 and TRBJ1-5; 11 nucleotides match TRBD1. Germline loops: CDR1 LNHDA, CDR2 SQIVND (reference sequence). The CDR3 is 14 residues long. V was pared by 6 bases and J by 9 bases, with 7 bases of the junction left unmatched. The CDR3, as DNA: TGTGCCAGTAGAGACCGGGACAGGGGGTTGCCCCAGCATTTT. Translated: CASRDRDRGLPQHF.

V and J are TRBV3-1 and TRBJ1-5; no firm D call. Deletions cut 4 bases from V and 6 bases from J, with 10 bases between. CDR1 and CDR2 from the germline V gene are LGHDT and YNNKEL (reference sequence). The CDR3 has 13 amino acids. This CDR3 reads CASSPTLGQPQHF. The CDR3 DNA reads as TGTGCCAGCAGCCCAACCCTTGGTCAGCCCCAGCATTTT.

This clonotype was counted only a few times. At one of its ends the junction is not consistent with the germline gene, which may arise from a read error. The chain employs TRBV10-3 and TRBJ1-3; tentatively, D is TRBD1 (5 bases). This CDR3 is 15 amino acids long. Germline CDR1 ENHRY, CDR2 SYGVKD. This chain's CDR3 is CASSYTGDSGNTIYF. Here the CDR3 DNA reads TGTGCCAGCAGTTATACAGGTGACTCTGGAAACACCATATATTTT.

This chain connects TRBV19 to TRBJ2-2; TRBD1 agrees at 8 bases. From germline, CDR1 is LNHDA and CDR2 SQIVND (reference sequence). The CDR3 is 13 amino acids. J gave up 5 bases and V 5 bases, and 1 base lay outside the gene matches. The CDR3 region has the DNA TGTGCCAGTAGTGACAGGGGTACCGGGGAGCTGTTTTTT. Its protein product is CASSDRGTGELFF.

The chain couples TRBV10-3 to TRBJ1-5; D may be TRBD1 (6 bases). CDR1 and CDR2 from the germline V gene are ENHRY and SYGVKD. The CDR3 totals 14 residues. Trimming shortened V by 6 bases and J by 2 bases, and 11 bases separated the two germline ends. The CDR3 spells CAIRATGRNQPQHF. In DNA, the CDR3 is TGTGCCATCAGGGCGACAGGCCGCAATCAGCCCCAGCATTTT.

The chain joins TRBV6-5 to TRBJ1-1; D might be TRBD1 (6 bases). Germline values: CDR1 MNHEY, CDR2 SVGAGI. CDR3 size: 13 residues. V lost 2 bases and J 5 bases, leaving 9 bases between the germline ends. As DNA, the CDR3 is TGTGCCAGCAGTTACCGGGGGGCTACTGAAGCTTTCTTT. Translated: CASSYRGATEAFF.

The rearrangement links TRBV28 to TRBJ2-3; 10 bases are shared with TRBD1. This CDR3 contains 15 residues. In germline, CDR1 is MDHEN, CDR2 SYDVKM. J was trimmed by 6 bases and V by 4 bases; bases with no gene match: 7. DNA for the CDR3: TGTGCCAGCAGTTCCAGGACAGGGGGGTGGGATACGCAGTATTTT. It codes for CASSSRTGGWDTQYF.

The chain joins TRBV6-2 or TRBV6-3 to TRBJ2-7; TRBD1 is a possible D gene (6 bases). This CDR3 has 13 amino acids. Germline V lookup: CDR1 MNHEY, CDR2 SVGEGT. The V and J ends lost 8 bases and 4 bases respectively, with 15 bases between them. CDR3 in amino acids: CASVDSHPYEQYF. The CDR3, as DNA: TGTGCCAGCGTGGACAGTCACCCTTACGAGCAGTACTTC.

The J gene is TRBJ2-1, the V gene TRBV10-2, with D perhaps matching TRBD1 or TRBD2 (5 bases each). V was trimmed by 0 bases and J by 7 bases, leaving 13 bases between them. The CDR3 contains 15 residues. Germline V gives CDR1 WSHSY, CDR2 SAAADI. CDR3 residues: CASSESGERWNEQFF. Written as DNA, the CDR3 is TGCGCCAGCAGTGAGTCGGGGGAAAGGTGGAATGAGCAGTTCTTC.

This clonotype was observed a few times. The chain's CDR3 is CASRGSGTEAFF. The CDR3 DNA reads TGTGCCAGCAGGGGATCGGGCACTGAAGCTTTCTTT. V usage is TRBV2 and J usage is TRBJ1-1; D is unresolved. The V end lost 6 bases, the J end lost 4 bases, and 9 bases lay between the germline ends. This CDR3 is 12 amino acids long. Germline-derived CDR1 and CDR2 are SNHLY and FYNNEI.

V usage is TRBV27 and J usage is TRBJ1-5; D possibly corresponds to TRBD1 (6 bases). Trimming pared 3 bases from V and 3 bases from J, leaving 12 bases between. Germline CDR1 reads MNHEY; CDR2 reads SMNVEV (reference sequence). The CDR3 extends over 15 amino acids. The chain's CDR3 is CASSFIGDNNQPQHF. The CDR3 nucleotides read TGTGCCAGCAGTTTTATTGGGGACAACAATCAGCCCCAGCATTTT.

This chain joins TRBV4-3 and TRBJ1-5; weak D call: TRBD1 (5 bases). CDR1 LGHNA and CDR2 YSLEER come from the germline V gene. This CDR3 is built from 14 residues. The V and J ends lost 3 bases and 6 bases respectively, with 12 bases between them. CDR3 in amino acids: CASSQDKWGQPQHF. The CDR3 DNA follows: TGCGCCAGCAGCCAGGACAAGTGGGGTCAGCCCCAGCATTTT.

The table lists this clonotype with a few counts. The chain is built from TRBV15 and TRBJ1-3; 7 bases fit TRBD1. Germline lookup yields CDR1 LNHNV and CDR2 YYDKDF (reference sequence). This CDR3 region has 14 residues. Trimming at V came to 2 bases and at J to 2 bases, leaving 0 bases not matched to a gene. The CDR3 sequence is CATSRQGAGNTIYF. CDR3 nucleotides: TGTGCCACCAGCAGACAGGGGGCTGGAAACACCATATATTTT.

The chain employs TRBV7-2 and TRBJ2-1, with a tentative D call TRBD2 (5 bases). The V and J ends lost 1 base and 15 bases respectively, with 16 bases between them. Germline CDR1 SGHTA, CDR2 FQGNSA. CDR3 length: 13 residues. The CDR3 bases are TGTGCCAGCAGCTTAGGGGGAGCGCTATCCCCGTTCTTC. Translating it yields CASSLGGALSPFF. Together with reference TRBV7-2 and TRBJ2-1, the CDR3 gives the full variable domain: GAGVSQSPSNKVTEKGKDVELRCDPISGHTALYWYRQSLGQGLEFLIYFQGNSAPDKSGLPSDRFSAERTGGSVSTLTIQRTQQEDSAVYLCASSLGGALSPFFGPGTRLTVL.

The chain employs TRBV7-9 and TRBJ1-4; D gene ambiguous. The V end was cut by 8 bases, the J end by 6 bases, with 7 bases between. There are 11 residues in the CDR3. Per germline, CDR1 SEHNR and CDR2 FQNEAQ (reference sequence). CDR3 residues: CASGNDEKLFF. The CDR3, as DNA: TGTGCCAGCGGCAACGATGAAAAACTGTTTTTT.

This clonotype was counted a single time. CDR3 sequence reads: CASSRQSSEAFF. CDR3 bases: TGTGCCAGCTCACGTCAGTCATCTGAAGCTTTCTTT. The chain employs TRBV18 and TRBJ1-1; D is unresolved. The germline V gene encodes CDR1 KGHSH and CDR2 LQKENI. CDR3 size: 12 residues. The V end lost 4 bases, the J end lost 6 bases, and 9 bases lay between the germline ends.

The chain employs TRBV19 and TRBJ1-5; D gene uncertain. The CDR3 is made up of 13 amino acids. The V gene's germline CDR1 is LNHDA and CDR2 SQIVND (reference sequence). V lost 6 bases and J lost 1, with 7 bases in between. Written as DNA, the CDR3 is TGTGCCAGTAGCCCGTGGAGCAATCAGCCCCAGCATTTT. Its translation: CASSPWSNQPQHF.

The chain combines TRBV20-1 with TRBJ2-2; 16 bases fit TRBD2. The germline gives CDR1 DFQATT, CDR2 SNEGSKA (reference sequence). CDR3 size: 16 residues. After removal of 3 bases from V and 5 bases from J, the junction contained 3 bases not matched to a gene. The CDR3 nucleotides are TGCAGTGCTAGGGGACTAGCGGGAGGGCCAACCGGGGAGCTGTTTTTT. Its translation is CSARGLAGGPTGELFF.

V is TRBV6-5 and J is TRBJ1-6, with D maybe TRBD1 (6 bases). V lost 4 bases, J lost 10 bases, and 17 bases lay in between. This CDR3 comprises 15 residues. Germline values: CDR1 MNHEY, CDR2 SVGAGI. CDR3 in amino acids: CASSSPRGGESPLHF. CDR3 nucleotides: TGTGCCAGCAGTTCGCCCAGGGGTGGGGAATCACCCCTCCACTTT.

The gene calls are TRBV27 and TRBJ1-5; the match to TRBD1 covers 7 bases. Unmatched junction bases numbered 11, after V lost 6 bases and J lost 6 bases. This CDR3 spans 15 amino acids. From germline, CDR1 is MNHEY and CDR2 SMNVEV (reference sequence). The CDR3, as DNA: TGTGCCAGCAGCCCCATAGAGACAGGGTCTCAGCCCCAGCATTTT. Its translation: CASSPIETGSQPQHF.

This sequence joins TRBV20-1 and TRBJ2-1, with 11 bases lining up with TRBD2. This CDR3 is 15 amino acids long. With V trimmed by 3 bases and J by 8 bases, 9 bases remained unmatched. Looked up from germline, CDR1 is DFQATT and CDR2 is SNEGSKA (reference sequence). As DNA, the CDR3 is TGCAGTGCTAGTTTGGGGGCACTAGCGGGAGATGAGCAGTTCTTC. This codes for CSASLGALAGDEQFF.

V is TRBV4-3 and J is TRBJ1-6, with 8 bases aligning to TRBD1. CDR1 and CDR2 (germline): LGHNA, YSLEER. The CDR3 is made up of 13 amino acids. The V gene end was trimmed by 6 bases and the J gene end by 11 bases; junction bases not matched to a gene: 6. The CDR3 spells CASRGQVGTPLHF. The CDR3 DNA reads TGCGCCAGCAGGGGACAGGTTGGTACACCCCTCCACTTT.

The chain employs TRBV28 and TRBJ2-7; 7 bases align to TRBD1. CDR1 is MDHEN and CDR2 is SYDVKM in the germline V gene. J lost 4 bases, V lost 4 bases, and 10 bases had no gene match. The CDR3 length is 15 residues. This chain's CDR3 is CASSSLRGRRYEQYF. The CDR3 DNA sequence: TGTGCCAGCAGTTCACTAAGGGGGCGCAGGTACGAGCAGTACTTC.